Detailed here is one TCR beta chain. The sample belongs to a study of blood T cell repertoires in COVID-19. The overall study: There were acute and convalescent COVID-19 samples, and they came from the United States, Italy and Spain. PBMCs, B-cell-depleted T cells, or T cells were the source of the cDNA or gDNA that made up the material.

Germline V gene data show CDR1 as KGHSH and CDR2 as LQKENI. The CDR3 is 13 amino acids. V shed 3 bases, J shed 6 bases, and the junction held 4 bases outside the gene matches. Per the study methods: Nucleated cell counts were estimated from reference gene primer amplification. The repertoire was sequenced with immunoSEQ multiplex PCR; TCRdb's copy has only in-frame clones and lacks some. V, J and clone size derive from that table, while D and trimming were established from the DNA sequence. Here the sample spans about 210,000 clones, about 89% being singletons. The rearrangement links TRBV18 to TRBJ1-2, with 7 bases identical to TRBD1. The source is a woman between 40 and 55 years old with acute or convalescent COVID-19. Sequenced material: peripheral blood. CDR3 in DNA: TGTGCCAGCTCACCTACCACAGGGGATGGCTACACCTTC. Protein sequence: CASSPTTGDGYTF.